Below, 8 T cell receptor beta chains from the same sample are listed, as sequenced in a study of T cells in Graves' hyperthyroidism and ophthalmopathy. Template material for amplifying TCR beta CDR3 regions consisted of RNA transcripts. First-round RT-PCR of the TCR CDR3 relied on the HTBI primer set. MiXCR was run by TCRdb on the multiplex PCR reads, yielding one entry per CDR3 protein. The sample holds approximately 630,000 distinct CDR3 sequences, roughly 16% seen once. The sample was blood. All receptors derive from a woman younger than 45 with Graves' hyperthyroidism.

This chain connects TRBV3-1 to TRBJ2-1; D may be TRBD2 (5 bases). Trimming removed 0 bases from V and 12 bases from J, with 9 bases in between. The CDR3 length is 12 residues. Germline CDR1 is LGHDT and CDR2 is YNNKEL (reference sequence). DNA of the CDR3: TGTGCCAGCAGCCAAGATACGAGCGGGCAGTTCTTC. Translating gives CASSQDTSGQFF.

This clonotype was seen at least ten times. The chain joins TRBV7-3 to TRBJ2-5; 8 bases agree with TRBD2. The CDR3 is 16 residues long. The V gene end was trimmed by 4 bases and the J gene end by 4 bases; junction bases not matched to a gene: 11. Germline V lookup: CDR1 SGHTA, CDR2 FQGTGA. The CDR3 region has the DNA TGTGCCAGCAGCTCTGGGGCGGGAGGATTCGGAGAGACCCAGTACTTC. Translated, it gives CASSSGAGGFGETQYF.

CDR3 in amino acids: CASSLGLQSTDTQYF. The CDR3 DNA follows: TGTGCCAGCAGCTTGGGACTGCAGAGCACAGATACGCAGTATTTT. The chain recombines TRBV5-5 with TRBJ2-3, with D unresolved. This CDR3 has 15 amino acids. V was shortened by 0 bases and J by 0 bases, with 8 bases between the two germline ends. Germline V gene sequence: CDR1 SGHKS, CDR2 YYEKEE (reference sequence).

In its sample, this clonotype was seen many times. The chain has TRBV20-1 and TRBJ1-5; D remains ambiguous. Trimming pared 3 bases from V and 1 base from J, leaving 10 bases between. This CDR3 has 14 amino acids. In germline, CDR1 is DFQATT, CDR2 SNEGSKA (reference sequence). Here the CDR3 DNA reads TGCAGTGCTAGGTTTCCGGACAGCAATCAGCCCCAGCATTTT. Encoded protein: CSARFPDSNQPQHF.

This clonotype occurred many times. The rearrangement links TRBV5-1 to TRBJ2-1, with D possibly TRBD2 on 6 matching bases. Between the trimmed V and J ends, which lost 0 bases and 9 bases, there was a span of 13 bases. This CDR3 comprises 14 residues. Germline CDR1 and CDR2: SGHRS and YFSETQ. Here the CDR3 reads CASSLVRRDGEQFF. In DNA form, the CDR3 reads TGCGCCAGCAGCTTGGTGCGGAGGGACGGTGAGCAGTTCTTC. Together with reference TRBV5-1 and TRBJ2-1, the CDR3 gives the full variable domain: KAGVTQTPRYLIKTRGQQVTLSCSPISGHRSVSWYQQTPGQGLQFLFEYFSETQRNKGNFPGRFSGRQFSNSRSEMNVSTLELGDSALYLCASSLVRRDGEQFFGPGTRLTVL.

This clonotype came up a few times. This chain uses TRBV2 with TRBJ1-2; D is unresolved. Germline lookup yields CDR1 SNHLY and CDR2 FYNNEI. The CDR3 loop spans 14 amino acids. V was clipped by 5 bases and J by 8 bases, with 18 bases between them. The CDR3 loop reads CASSRTFLSGGYTF. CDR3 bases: TGTGCCAGCAGTCGGACTTTTCTTTCTGGCGGCTACACCTTC.

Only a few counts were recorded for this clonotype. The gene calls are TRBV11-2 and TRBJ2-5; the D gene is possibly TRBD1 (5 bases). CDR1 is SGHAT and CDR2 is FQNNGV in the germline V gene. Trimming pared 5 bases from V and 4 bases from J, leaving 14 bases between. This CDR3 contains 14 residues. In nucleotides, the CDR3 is TGTGCCAGCAGCCAAACTTGGGGCCGAGAGACCCAGTACTTC. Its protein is CASSQTWGRETQYF.

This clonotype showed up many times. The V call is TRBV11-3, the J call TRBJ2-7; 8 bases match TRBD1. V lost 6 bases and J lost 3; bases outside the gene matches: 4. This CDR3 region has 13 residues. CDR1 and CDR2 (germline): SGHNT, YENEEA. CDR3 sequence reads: CASSYGQGYEQYF. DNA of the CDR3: TGTGCCAGCAGTTACGGACAGGGCTACGAGCAGTACTTC.